This TCR beta chain was profiled in a study of blood T cell repertoires in COVID-19. As for the study in general: Both acute and convalescent COVID-19 samples were obtained from the United States, Italy and Spain.

In the authors' workflow: By means of reference gene primer amplification, nucleated cell counts were estimated. Using immunoSEQ multiplex PCR, the repertoire was profiled, and TCRdb retains in-frame clones only, with some absent. Clone size and the V and J calls come from that table; the DNA yielded D and trimming. Here the sample spans around 58,000 clones, 88% being singletons. CDR3 length equals 13 residues. Trimming removed 5 bases from V and 6 bases from J; junction bases left unmatched: 4. Sequenced material: peripheral blood. This chain joins TRBV12-3 or TRBV12-4 and TRBJ1-1; 9 bases agree with TRBD1. This clonotype was obtained from a human donor in a cohort sampled during active COVID-19. CDR3 residues: CASSRDRDSEAFF. CDR3 sequence (DNA): TGTGCCAGCAGTCGGGACAGGGATTCTGAAGCTTTCTTT.